This TCR beta chain appears in the sequencing data of a study of T cell changes during pregnancy in multiple sclerosis. The V end lost 4 bases, the J end lost 0 bases, and 12 bases lay between the germline ends. This CDR3 is built from 14 residues. Germline CDR1 SQVTM, CDR2 ANQGSEA. Sequencing used immunoSEQ multiplex PCR; TCRdb keeps in-frame clones, though not all of them. The table lists roughly 80,000 clones, roughly 91% of them singletons, with 1% in the top ten. This clone has a handful of counts. V and J are TRBV29-1 and TRBJ1-1; perhaps TRBD1 as D (5 bases). This sample comprised peripheral blood, obtained in the first trimester of pregnancy. The receptor was isolated from a female donor with multiple sclerosis, enrolled in a pregnancy study. CDR3 sequence (DNA): TGCAGCGTTGTGGCTTGGGGCCTGAACACTGAAGCTTTCTTT. Encoded protein: CSVVAWGLNTEAFF.